The entry that follows covers one TCR beta chain sequence. Its specificity is unknown. The record originates from a study of PD-L1 blockade in urothelial cancer. Regarding the study as a whole: Below-median pretreatment blood TCR clonality was associated with improved progression-free and overall survival.

The assay was immunoSEQ multiplex PCR, and TCRdb's table has in-frame clones only and misses some. The sample holds just under 50,000 clones; around 80% are singletons and the top ten take more than 3%. As to time point: pretreatment peripheral blood. The CDR3 has 15 amino acids. Here the sequenced sample was PBMCs, taken around atezolizumab (anti-PD-L1) treatment. This chain joins TRBV21-1 and TRBJ1-2; the D call TRBD1 from the table was never checked on the DNA. TRBV21-1 is tagged as a pseudogene. The clonotype originates from a man aged 70-80 years with urothelial cancer. CDR3 residues: CASSTETGTNYGYTF. In DNA form, the CDR3 reads TGTGCCAGCAGCACCGAAACAGGGACTAACTATGGCTACACCTTC.